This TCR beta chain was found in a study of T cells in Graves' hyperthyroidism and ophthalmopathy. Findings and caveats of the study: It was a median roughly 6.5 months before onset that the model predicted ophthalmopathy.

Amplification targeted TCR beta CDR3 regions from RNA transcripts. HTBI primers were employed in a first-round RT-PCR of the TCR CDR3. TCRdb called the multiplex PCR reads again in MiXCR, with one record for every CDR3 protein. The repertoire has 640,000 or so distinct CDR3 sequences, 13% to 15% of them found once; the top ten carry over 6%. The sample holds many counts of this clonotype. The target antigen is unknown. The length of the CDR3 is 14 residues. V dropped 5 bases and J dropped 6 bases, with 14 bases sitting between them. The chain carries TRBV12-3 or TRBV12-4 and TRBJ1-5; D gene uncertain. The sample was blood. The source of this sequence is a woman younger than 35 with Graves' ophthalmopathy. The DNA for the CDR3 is TGTGCCAGCAGTCTCTCCAGTAGTGGTCAGCCCCAGCATTTT. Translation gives CASSLSSSGQPQHF.